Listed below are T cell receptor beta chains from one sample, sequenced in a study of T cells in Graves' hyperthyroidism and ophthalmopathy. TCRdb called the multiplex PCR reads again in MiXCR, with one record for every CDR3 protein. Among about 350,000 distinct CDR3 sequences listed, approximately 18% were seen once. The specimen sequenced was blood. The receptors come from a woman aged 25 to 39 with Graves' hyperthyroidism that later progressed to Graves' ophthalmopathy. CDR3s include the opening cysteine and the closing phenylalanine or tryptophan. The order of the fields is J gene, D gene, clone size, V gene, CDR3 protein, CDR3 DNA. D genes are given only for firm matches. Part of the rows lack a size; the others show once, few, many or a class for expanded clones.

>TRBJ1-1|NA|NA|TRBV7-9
CASSPFFNREAFF
TGTGCCAGCAGCCCTTTTTTCAACCGAGAAGCTTTCTTT
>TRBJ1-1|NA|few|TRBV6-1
CASKSGAAPMNTEAFF
TGTGCCAGCAAGAGTGGGGCCGCGCCGATGAACACTGAAGCTTTCTTT
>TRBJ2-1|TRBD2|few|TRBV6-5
CASIAGGPRNEQFF
TGTGCCAGCATCGCGGGAGGGCCAAGGAATGAGCAGTTCTTC
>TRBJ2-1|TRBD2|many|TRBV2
CASSRAGGAYNEQFF
TGTGCCAGCAGCAGAGCGGGAGGGGCTTACAATGAGCAGTTCTTC
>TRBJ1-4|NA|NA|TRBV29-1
CSVGGGEGEKLFF
TGCAGCGTTGGAGGGGGGGAGGGTGAAAAACTGTTTTTT
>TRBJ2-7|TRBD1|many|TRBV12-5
CASGGEGQGGQYF
TGTGCTAGTGGGGGGGAAGGACAGGGCGGACAGTACTTC
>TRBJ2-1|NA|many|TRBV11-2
CASSLARLVHNEQFF
TGTGCCAGCAGCTTAGCGCGACTAGTCCACAATGAGCAGTTCTTC
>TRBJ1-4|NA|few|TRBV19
CASSPGRLNEKLFF
TGTGCCAGTAGTCCTGGACGGCTTAATGAAAAACTGTTTTTT
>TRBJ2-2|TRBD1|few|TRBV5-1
CASSLDRGSRTGELFF
TGCGCCAGCAGCTTGGACAGGGGAAGTCGTACCGGGGAGCTGTTTTTT
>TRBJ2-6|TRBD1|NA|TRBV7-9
CASTLGDSSGANVLTF
TGTGCCAGCACCTTAGGGGACAGTTCTGGGGCCAACGTCCTGACTTTC
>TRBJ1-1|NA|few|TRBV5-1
CASRGTKGAFF
TGCGCCAGCAGGGGGACCAAGGGGGCTTTCTTT
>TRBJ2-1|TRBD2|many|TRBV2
CASSVDGGGSYNEQFF
TGTGCCAGCAGTGTTGACGGCGGGGGCTCCTACAATGAGCAGTTCTTC
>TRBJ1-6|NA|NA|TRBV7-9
CASSTGPSTNSPLHF
TGTGCCAGCAGCACCGGACCTAGTACTAATTCACCCCTCCACTTT
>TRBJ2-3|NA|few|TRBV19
CASNEGPADTQYF
TGTGCCAGTAACGAGGGGCCGGCAGATACGCAGTATTTT
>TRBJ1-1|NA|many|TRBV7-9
CASSRGIGDTEAFF
TGTGCCAGCAGCCGGGGAATCGGGGACACTGAAGCTTTCTTT
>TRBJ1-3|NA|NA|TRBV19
CASNRGLGNTIYF
TGTGCCAGTAACCGGGGGCTCGGAAACACCATATATTTT
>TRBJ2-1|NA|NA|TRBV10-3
CAISKLGDSYNERFF
TGTGCCATCAGTAAACTAGGGGACTCCTACAATGAGCGGTTCTTC
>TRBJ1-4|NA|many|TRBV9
CASSPGSGDEKLFF
TGTGCCAGCAGCCCGGGCTCGGGGGATGAAAAACTGTTTTTT
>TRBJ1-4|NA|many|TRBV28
CASSLIGVFNEKLFF
TGTGCCAGCAGTTTAATAGGCGTATTTAATGAAAAACTGTTTTTT
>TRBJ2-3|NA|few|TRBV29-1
CSVARQGTDTQYF
TGCAGCGTTGCCCGACAAGGCACAGATACGCAGTATTTT
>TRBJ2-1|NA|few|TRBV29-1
CSVLVRYNEQFF
TGCAGCGTTCTGGTGCGATACAATGAGCAGTTCTTC
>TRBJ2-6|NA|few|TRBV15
CATNAGSGANVLTF
TGTGCCACCAACGCGGGGTCTGGGGCCAACGTCCTGACTTTC
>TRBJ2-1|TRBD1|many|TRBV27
CASSLWGQGLGNEQFF
TGTGCCAGCAGTTTATGGGGACAGGGTTTGGGCAATGAGCAGTTCTTC
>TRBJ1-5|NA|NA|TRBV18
CASSPTAINQPQHF
TGTGCCAGCTCACCGACAGCAATCAATCAGCCCCAGCATTTT
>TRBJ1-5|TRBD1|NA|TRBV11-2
CASSIQGLRNQPQHF
TGTGCCAGCAGCATACAGGGGTTGCGCAATCAGCCCCAGCATTTT
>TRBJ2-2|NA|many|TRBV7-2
CASSLMGRVSGELFF
TGTGCCAGCAGCTTAATGGGGCGGGTATCCGGGGAGCTGTTTTTT
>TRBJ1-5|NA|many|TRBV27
CASSFINSNQPQHF
TGTGCCAGCAGTTTTATTAATAGCAATCAGCCCCAGCATTTT
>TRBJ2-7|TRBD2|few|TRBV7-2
CASSPGREFYEQYF
TGTGCCAGCAGCCCCGGGCGGGAGTTCTACGAGCAGTACTTC
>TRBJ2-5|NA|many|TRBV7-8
CASSRGYAARGMEETQYF
TGTGCCAGCAGCCGCGGATATGCAGCGCGTGGAATGGAAGAGACCCAGTACTTC
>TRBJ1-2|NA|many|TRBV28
CASILGGRNYGYTF
TGTGCCAGCATCCTTGGGGGGAGGAACTATGGCTACACCTTC
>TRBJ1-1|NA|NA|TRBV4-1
CASSQQGPNTEAFF
TGCGCCAGCAGCCAACAGGGGCCGAACACTGAAGCTTTCTTT
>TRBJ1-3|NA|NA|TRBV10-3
CAITRGLVPGDTIYF
TGTGCCATCACCAGGGGACTAGTCCCTGGAGACACCATATATTTT
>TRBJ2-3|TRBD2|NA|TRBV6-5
CASSYSGRGGQMQYF
TGTGCCAGCAGTTACAGCGGGCGGGGGGGCCAGATGCAGTATTTT
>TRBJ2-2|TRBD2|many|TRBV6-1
CASSEYWRGVYTGELFF
TGTGCCAGCAGTGAATATTGGCGGGGGGTTTACACCGGGGAGCTGTTTTTT
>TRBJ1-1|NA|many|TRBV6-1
CASSWRQEYAFF
TGTGCCAGCAGCTGGAGACAGGAGTATGCTTTCTTT
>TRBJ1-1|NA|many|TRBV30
CAWSRTGYTEAFF
TGTGCCTGGAGTAGAACAGGGTACACTGAAGCTTTCTTT
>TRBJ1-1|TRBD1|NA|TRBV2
CASSVTGVANTEAFF
TGTGCCAGCAGTGTAACAGGGGTGGCGAACACTGAAGCTTTCTTT
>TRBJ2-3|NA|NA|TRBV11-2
CASSRQTSTDTQYF
TGTGCCAGCAGCCGACAGACTAGCACAGATACGCAGTATTTT
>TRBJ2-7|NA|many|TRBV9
CASSVGARGAVDEQYF
TGTGCCAGCAGCGTAGGGGCCCGGGGGGCTGTCGACGAGCAGTACTTC
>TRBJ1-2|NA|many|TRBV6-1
CASTASLGDYGYTF
TGTGCCAGCACAGCCAGCCTGGGCGACTATGGCTACACCTTC
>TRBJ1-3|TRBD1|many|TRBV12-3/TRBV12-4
CASSSGQGAGNTIYF
TGTGCCAGCAGTTCGGGACAGGGTGCTGGAAACACCATATATTTT
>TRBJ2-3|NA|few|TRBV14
CASSHSLWADTQYF
TGTGCCAGCAGCCATTCTCTTTGGGCAGATACGCAGTATTTT
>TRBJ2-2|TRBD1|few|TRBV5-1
CASSWTGPNTGELFF
TGCGCCAGCAGCTGGACAGGACCGAACACCGGGGAGCTGTTTTTT
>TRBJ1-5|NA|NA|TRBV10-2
CASRGGGVNQPQHF
TGCGCCAGTCGGGGCGGGGGTGTCAATCAGCCCCAGCATTTT
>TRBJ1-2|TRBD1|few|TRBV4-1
CASSQVLSGGYGYTF
TGCGCCAGCAGCCAAGTGCTGTCAGGGGGCTATGGCTACACCTTC
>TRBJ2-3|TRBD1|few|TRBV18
CASSWVNRGTDTQYF
TGTGCCAGCTCTTGGGTAAACAGGGGGACAGATACGCAGTATTTT
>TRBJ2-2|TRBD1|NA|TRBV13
CASSSPPGQGAASNTGELFF
TGTGCCAGCAGCTCCCCCCCGGGACAGGGGGCCGCCTCAAACACCGGGGAGCTGTTTTTT
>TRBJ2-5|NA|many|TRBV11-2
CASSRRDGQETQYF
TGTGCCAGCAGCCGGAGGGACGGCCAAGAGACCCAGTACTTC
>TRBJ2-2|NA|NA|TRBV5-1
CASGVGGTGELFF
TGCGCCAGTGGCGTTGGGGGCACCGGGGAGCTGTTTTTT
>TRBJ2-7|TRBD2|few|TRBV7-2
CASSFGSDTLLAAVIYEQYF
TGTGCCAGCAGCTTCGGTTCCGACACCCTCCTAGCGGCCGTTATCTACGAGCAGTACTTC
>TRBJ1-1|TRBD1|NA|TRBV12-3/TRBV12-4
CASKQGDTEAFF
TGTGCCAGCAAACAGGGGGACACTGAAGCTTTCTTT
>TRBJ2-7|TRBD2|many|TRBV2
CASSFLGAGVNEQYF
TGTGCCAGCAGCTTTCTTGGAGCGGGAGTCAACGAGCAGTACTTC
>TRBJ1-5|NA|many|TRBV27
CASSLRGFNQPQHF
TGTGCCAGCAGTTTAAGGGGTTTCAATCAGCCCCAGCATTTT
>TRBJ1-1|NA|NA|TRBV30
CAWSVPGHPSNTEAFF
TGTGCCTGGAGTGTTCCAGGACACCCTTCGAACACTGAAGCTTTCTTT
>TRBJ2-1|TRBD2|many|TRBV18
CASSVLAGGSNEQFF
TGTGCCAGCTCAGTACTAGCGGGAGGGTCTAATGAGCAGTTCTTC